Listed here is a single TCR beta chain. Its antigen is as yet unknown. cDNA libraries for TCR alpha and TCR beta, carrying sample barcodes and UMIs, came from 5'RACE with constant-segment primers. TCRdb used MiXCR to reprocess the 5' RACE reads, holding one entry per CDR3 protein. The table has about 560,000 distinct CDR3 sequences, about a sixth seen once. The sample belongs to a study of T-cell memory formation after mild COVID-19. The germline V and J ends were trimmed by 0 bases and 1 base, with 13 bases remaining between them. This CDR3 comprises 16 residues. Germline CDR1 reads LNHDA; CDR2 reads SQIVND (reference sequence). Notes on the study in general: The second-wave clones peaking on day 37 were not confirmed as SARS-CoV-2-specific.

The rearrangement joins TRBV19 to TRBJ2-7, with TRBD2 as a possible D gene (5 bases). Input material: PBMCs or a T cell subset sorted from them (not recorded which). The receptor comes from an adult woman who had mild COVID-19 (a few samples of this study predate the infection). Cell type and time point are not known. This CDR3 is CASSIDVSVNSYEQYF. The CDR3 region has the DNA TGTGCCAGTAGTATAGATGTTAGCGTCAATTCCTACGAGCAGTACTTC.